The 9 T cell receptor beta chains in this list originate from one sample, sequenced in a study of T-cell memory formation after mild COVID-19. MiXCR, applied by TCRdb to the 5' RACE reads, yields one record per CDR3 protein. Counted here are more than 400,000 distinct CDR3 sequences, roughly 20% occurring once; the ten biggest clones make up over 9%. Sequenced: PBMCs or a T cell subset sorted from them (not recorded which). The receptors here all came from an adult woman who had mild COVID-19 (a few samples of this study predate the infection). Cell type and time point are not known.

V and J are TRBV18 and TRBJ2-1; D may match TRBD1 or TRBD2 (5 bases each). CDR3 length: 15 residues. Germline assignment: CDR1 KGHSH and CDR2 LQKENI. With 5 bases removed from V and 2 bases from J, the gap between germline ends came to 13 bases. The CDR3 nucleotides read TGTGCCAGCTCAGCCGGGACCACCACCTACAATGAGCAGTTCTTC. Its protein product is CASSAGTTTYNEQFF.

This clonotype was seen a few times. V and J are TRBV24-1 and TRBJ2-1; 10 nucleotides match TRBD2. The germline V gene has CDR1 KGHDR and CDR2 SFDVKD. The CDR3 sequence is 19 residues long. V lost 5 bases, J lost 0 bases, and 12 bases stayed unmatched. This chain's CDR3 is CATSVIPAGGPGSYNEQFF. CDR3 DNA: TGTGCCACCAGTGTTATTCCAGCGGGAGGGCCCGGCTCCTACAATGAGCAGTTCTTC.

The CDR3 loop is CASSYILLPRDEQYF. CDR3 bases: TGTGCCAGCAGTTACATCCTGCTACCCCGCGACGAGCAGTACTTC. The V gene is TRBV6-2 or TRBV6-3, the J gene TRBJ2-7, with D hard to call. Trimming removed 2 bases at V and 5 bases at J, with 16 bases between. The CDR3 has 15 residues. From germline, CDR1 is MNHEY and CDR2 SVGEGT.

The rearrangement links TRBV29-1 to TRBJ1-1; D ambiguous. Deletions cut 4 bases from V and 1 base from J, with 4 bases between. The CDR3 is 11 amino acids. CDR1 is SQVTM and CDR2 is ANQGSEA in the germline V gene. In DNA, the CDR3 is TGCAGCGTTGCGCCGAACACTGAAGCTTTCTTT. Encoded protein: CSVAPNTEAFF.

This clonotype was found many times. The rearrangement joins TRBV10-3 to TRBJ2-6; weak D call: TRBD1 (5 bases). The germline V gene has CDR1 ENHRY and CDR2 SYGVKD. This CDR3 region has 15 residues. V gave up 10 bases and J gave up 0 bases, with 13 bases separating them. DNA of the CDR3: TGTGCCACCGCACCCCAGGGCTCTGGGGCCAACGTCCTGACTTTC. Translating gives CATAPQGSGANVLTF.

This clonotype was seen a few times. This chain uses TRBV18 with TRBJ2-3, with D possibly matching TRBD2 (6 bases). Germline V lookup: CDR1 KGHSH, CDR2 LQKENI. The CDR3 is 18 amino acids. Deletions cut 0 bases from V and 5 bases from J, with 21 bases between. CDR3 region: CASSPPGFRDSARDTQYF. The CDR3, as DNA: TGTGCCAGCTCACCACCGGGATTCCGGGACTCCGCGAGAGATACGCAGTATTTT. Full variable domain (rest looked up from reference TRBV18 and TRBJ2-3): NAGVMQNPRHLVRRRGQEARLRCSPMKGHSHVYWYRQLPEEGLKFMVYLQKENIIDESGMPKERFSAEFPKEGPSILRIQQVVRGDSAAYFCASSPPGFRDSARDTQYFGPGTRLTVL.

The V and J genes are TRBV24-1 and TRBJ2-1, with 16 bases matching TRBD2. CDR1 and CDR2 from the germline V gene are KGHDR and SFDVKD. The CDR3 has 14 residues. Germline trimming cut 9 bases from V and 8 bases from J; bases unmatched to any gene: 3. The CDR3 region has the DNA TGTGCCACCGCCGGGACTAGCGGGAGGGATGAGCAGTTCTTC. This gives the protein CATAGTSGRDEQFF.

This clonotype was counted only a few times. The CDR3 DNA reads as TGTGCCAGCAGCGACTTGACAGTACCTGAAGCTTTCTTT. Translating it yields CASSDLTVPEAFF. The genes are TRBV7-9 and TRBJ1-1; D possibly corresponds to TRBD1 (5 bases). V lost 5 bases, J lost 6 bases, and 13 bases lay in between. There are 13 residues in the CDR3. In germline, CDR1 is SEHNR, CDR2 FQNEAQ (reference sequence).

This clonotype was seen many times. CDR3 amino acids: CSVEDLAVYNEQFF. The DNA of the CDR3 is TGCAGCGTTGAAGATCTTGCAGTCTACAATGAGCAGTTCTTC. The chain joins TRBV29-1 to TRBJ2-1; D is uncertain. Trimming removed 0 bases at V and 3 bases at J, with 9 bases between. This CDR3 has 14 residues. Germline CDR1 reads SQVTM; CDR2 reads ANQGSEA.